The entry that follows covers one TCR beta chain sequence. The V gene's germline CDR1 is MNHEY and CDR2 SVGAGI. J gave up 4 bases and V 5 bases, and 8 bases lay outside the gene matches. This CDR3 comprises 15 residues. The data originate from a study of blood T cell repertoires in COVID-19. Study information: The analysed material was cDNA or gDNA that came from T cells, B-cell-depleted T cells, or PBMCs.

In the study's own analysis: Amplification of reference gene primers provided the estimated nucleated cell counts. The protocol was immunoSEQ multiplex PCR, while the TCRdb copy is restricted to in-frame clones and leaves out a portion. Clonal size and the V and J genes are those of that table, whereas D and trimming came from the DNA. The sample carries roughly 45,000 clones, approximately 84% recorded once. The receptor was isolated from a woman aged 80 or over with COVID-19, enrolled during active disease. The rearrangement joins TRBV6-5 to TRBJ2-5; 9 bases are shared with TRBD1. The sequenced sample consisted of peripheral blood. The CDR3: CASSLQGAIVETQYF. Written as DNA, the CDR3 is TGTGCCAGCAGTCTACAGGGGGCGATAGTAGAGACCCAGTACTTC.